A selection of T cell receptor beta chains follows, all from one sample in a study of glioma-infiltrating T cells. TCRdb recomputed calls from the multiplex PCR reads with MiXCR, one row per CDR3 protein. Here the sample spans fewer than 500,000 distinct CDR3 sequences, roughly 41% being singletons. Sequencing was performed on glioma tissue, nonneoplastic brain tissue, or PBMCs (not recorded which). The receptor source for this set is a human donor with low-grade glioma or glioblastoma, undergoing nonglioma brain surgery, or in good health (not recorded which). The CDR3 runs from the conserved cysteine through the conserved F or W. The D gene is left open where the match is weak. Rows give clone size only sometimes, using once, few, many, or a class for an expanded clone.

v_gene,d_gene,abundance,j_gene,CDR3aa,CDR3nt
TRBV7-2,-,-,TRBJ2-5,CASSLRRETQYF,TGTGCCAGCAGCTTACGGAGGGAGACCCAGTACTTC
TRBV6-2/TRBV6-3,TRBD1,-,TRBJ2-2,CASSFGQANTGELFF,TGTGCCAGCAGTTTTGGACAGGCGAACACCGGGGAGCTGTTTTTT
TRBV10-3,-,-,TRBJ2-5,CAISESGRGETQYF,TGTGCCATCAGTGAGTCTGGCAGGGGAGAGACCCAGTACTTC
TRBV20-1,-,-,TRBJ2-1,CSARAFGRNYNEQFF,TGCAGTGCTAGGGCCTTTGGGAGAAACTACAATGAGCAGTTCTTC
TRBV28,-,once,TRBJ1-3,CASRDWVSGNTIYF,TGTGCCAGCAGAGATTGGGTCTCTGGAAACACCATATATTTT
TRBV20-1,TRBD2,few,TRBJ2-3,CSFLGLAGGPGADTQYF,TGCAGCTTCCTCGGACTAGCGGGAGGGCCCGGGGCAGATACGCAGTATTTT
TRBV5-5,TRBD1,many,TRBJ2-1,CASSGDREDYNEQFF,TGTGCCAGCAGCGGGGACAGGGAAGACTACAATGAGCAGTTCTTC
TRBV24-1,-,once,TRBJ2-3,CATSDPPSGDTQYF,TGTGCCACCAGTGACCCACCCAGCGGAGATACGCAGTATTTT
TRBV12-3/TRBV12-4,-,-,TRBJ1-1,CASSFQAEAFF,TGTGCCAGCAGTTTCCAAGCTGAAGCTTTCTTT
TRBV20-1,TRBD1,few,TRBJ1-1,CSASDPGGGNTEAFF,TGCAGTGCTAGCGATCCAGGGGGGGGGAACACTGAAGCTTTCTTT
TRBV28,TRBD2,-,TRBJ2-3,CASNQRPSGRDRLVTYTQYF,TGTGCCAGCAATCAAAGGCCTAGCGGGAGGGACCGCCTTGTGACATATACGCAGTATTTT
TRBV5-1,-,-,TRBJ2-7,CASSLVSQGAYEQYF,TGCGCCAGCAGCTTGGTGTCCCAGGGAGCCTACGAGCAGTACTTC
TRBV5-5,-,many,TRBJ2-5,CASSSKETQYF,TGTGCCAGCAGCTCGAAGGAGACCCAGTACTTC
TRBV24-1,TRBD2,-,TRBJ2-1,CATSDGGSHEQFF,TGTGCCACCAGTGATGGCGGGAGCCATGAGCAGTTCTTC
TRBV10-3,-,-,TRBJ1-1,CAISESGQYTEAFF,TGTGCCATCAGTGAGTCGGGACAATACACTGAAGCTTTCTTT
TRBV20-1,-,few,TRBJ2-1,CSATSYNEQFF,TGCAGTGCTACTAGCTACAATGAGCAGTTCTTC
TRBV20-1,-,few,TRBJ1-1,CSARRGTEKAFF,TGCAGTGCTAGAAGGGGGACGGAAAAAGCTTTCTTT
TRBV4-3,-,-,TRBJ2-1,CASSQDPHSAARRGEQFF,TGCGCCAGCAGCCAAGACCCCCATAGCGCGGCGCGTCGGGGTGAGCAGTTCTTC
TRBV4-3,-,many,TRBJ1-2,CASSQVLAGRGYTF,TGCGCCAGCAGCCAAGTCCTGGCAGGGCGGGGCTACACCTTC
TRBV7-9,-,few,TRBJ1-1,CASSSNMGTEAFF,TGTGCCAGCAGCTCCAACATGGGGACTGAAGCTTTCTTT
TRBV6-6,-,-,TRBJ1-2,CASMPGHKINYGYTF,TGTGCCAGCATGCCAGGACACAAGATTAACTATGGCTACACCTTC
TRBV27,-,few,TRBJ2-3,CASSLGVSGSTDTQYF,TGTGCCAGCAGTTTAGGGGTTAGCGGCAGCACAGATACGCAGTATTTT
TRBV28,-,-,TRBJ2-3,CASQVPNTEASF,TGTGCCAGTCAGGTGCCGAACACTGAAGCTTCCTTT
TRBV20-1,-,-,TRBJ1-5,CSAMRASQPKHF,TGCAGTGCTATGAGGGCTAGTCAGCCCAAGCATTTT
TRBV6-1,-,many,TRBJ2-2,CASSGTRNTGELFF,TGTGCCAGCAGTGGGACGCGGAACACCGGGGAGCTGTTTTTT
TRBV29-1,TRBD1,-,TRBJ1-5,CSVSTGLRDQPQHF,TGCAGCGTTTCGACAGGGTTACGCGATCAGCCCCAGCATTTT
TRBV28,-,-,TRBJ1-2,CASSQIMSRGVNYGYTF,TGTGCCAGCAGTCAAATTATGTCTCGAGGGGTTAACTATGGCTACACCTTC
TRBV6-9,TRBD2,-,TRBJ2-1,CASSLMGSGAPYNEQFF,TGTGCCAGCAGTTTAATGGGAAGCGGGGCTCCTTACAATGAGCAGTTCTTC
TRBV27,-,many,TRBJ1-2,CASSPRVSPTNYGYTF,TGTGCCAGCAGTCCTCGAGTCAGCCCTACTAACTATGGCTACACCTTC
TRBV29-1,-,-,TRBJ1-5,CSAQRGENQPQHF,TGCAGCGCCCAAAGGGGGGAAAATCAGCCCCAGCATTTT
TRBV6-2/TRBV6-3,-,medium-sized,TRBJ2-7,CASSYSTNSYEQYF,TGTGCCAGCAGTTACTCGACAAACTCCTACGAGCAGTACTTC
TRBV7-9,-,-,TRBJ1-2,CASSFQPNYYGYTF,TGTGCCAGCAGCTTCCAGCCTAACTACTATGGCTACACCTTC
TRBV7-3,TRBD1,few,TRBJ1-2,CASSFDRGDYGYTF,TGTGCCAGCAGCTTTGACAGGGGGGACTATGGCTACACCTTC
TRBV12-3/TRBV12-4,TRBD2,few,TRBJ2-7,CASSRDYYEQYF,TGTGCCAGCAGCCGGGACTACTACGAGCAGTACTTC